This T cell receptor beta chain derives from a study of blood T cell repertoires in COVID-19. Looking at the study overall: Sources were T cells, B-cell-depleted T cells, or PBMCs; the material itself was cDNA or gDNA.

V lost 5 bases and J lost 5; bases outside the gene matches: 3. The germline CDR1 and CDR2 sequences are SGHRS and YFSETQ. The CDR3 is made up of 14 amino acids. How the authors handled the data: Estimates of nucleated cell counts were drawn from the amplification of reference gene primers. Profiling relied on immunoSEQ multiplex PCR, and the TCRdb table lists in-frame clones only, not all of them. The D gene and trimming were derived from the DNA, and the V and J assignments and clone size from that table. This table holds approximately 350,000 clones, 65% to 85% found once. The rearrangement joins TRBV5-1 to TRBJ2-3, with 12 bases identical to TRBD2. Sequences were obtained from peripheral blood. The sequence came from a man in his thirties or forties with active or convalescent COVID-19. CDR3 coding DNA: TGCGCCAGCAGTACTAGCGGGGGGAGAGATACGCAGTATTTT. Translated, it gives CASSTSGGRDTQYF.